This TCR beta chain appears in the sequencing data of a study of CD8 T cells in ankylosing spondylitis. Study results and limitations: In reactive arthritis synovial fluid and blood, some motif variants had been reported before. There was reportedly significant enrichment of clones that were disease-linked in matched ankylosing spondylitis synovial fluid. Blood from ankylosing spondylitis patients appeared to carry a characteristic roughly 8-variant TCR beta motif.

This clonotype turned up a few times. What it recognizes is unknown. TCRdb re-analysed the 5' RACE reads in MiXCR, keeping a single row per CDR3 protein. The profile shows about 240,000 distinct CDR3 sequences, 7.5% to 9% of them singletons. CDR1 SGHKS and CDR2 YYEKEE come from the germline V gene (reference sequence). The CDR3 length is 15 residues. V was shortened by 1 base and J by 4 bases, with 14 bases between the two germline ends. The chain joins TRBV5-5 to TRBJ1-1; weak D call: TRBD1 (5 bases). The receptor was derived from a male donor with ankylosing spondylitis or in good health (not recorded which). Sequencing used blood, either unsorted or a sorted T cell fraction (not recorded which). In DNA, the CDR3 is TGTGCCAGCAGCTTGAACCGCAGGGTCAGCACTGAAGCTTTCTTT. It translates to CASSLNRRVSTEAFF.